The T cell receptor beta chain under discussion was sequenced for a study of blood T cells in healthy people across ages. Individuals who donated were healthy Caucasians from Russia aged roughly 6 to 95. No fewer than 6 micrograms of total RNA were isolated from every sample. Through a sample-barcoded 5' primer and a J-beta primer mix, a second PCR was run for about 7 to 12 cycles. A single record per CDR3 protein comes from TCRdb applying MiXCR to the 5' RACE reads. Of roughly 1,500,000 distinct CDR3 sequences in the sample, roughly a third were seen once. Sequencing used blood. This sequence was found in a woman in her thirties in good health.

The CDR3 protein is CASSLGDFQETQYF. The CDR3, as DNA: TGTGCCAGCAGCTTAGGGGACTTCCAAGAGACCCAGTACTTC. The V call is TRBV7-6, the J call TRBJ2-5, with a weak D call TRBD2 (6 bases). CDR3 length equals 14 residues. Germline V CDR1 and CDR2: SGHVS, FNYEAQ. V lost 1 base to trimming and J lost 1 base, with 7 bases between them. The variable domain in full, with the rest retrieved from reference TRBV7-6 and TRBJ2-5, is GAGVSQSPRYKVTKRGQDVALRCDPISGHVSLYWYRQALGQGPEFLTYFNYEAQQDKSGLPNDRFSAERPEGSISTLTIQRTEQRDSAMYRCASSLGDFQETQYFGPGTRLLVL.